Shown below are 26 T cell receptor beta chains from a single sample sequenced in a study of T cell repertoires and HLA-DP antigens. Assay used: immunoSEQ multiplex PCR; TCRdb lists only in-frame clones, some missing. Of around 100,000 clones in the sample, around 93% were seen once. These receptors lack a known antigen. What was sequenced was CD4+ T cells from PBMCs. The receptors here all came from a woman aged 18-35 years in good health and CMV-seronegative.

J is TRBJ1-1 and V is TRBV5-6; TRBD1 matches 9 bases. Germline V gene data show CDR1 as SGHDT and CDR2 as YYEEEE. The CDR3 is made up of 15 amino acids. The junction had 6 bases not matched to a gene; V was cut back by 4 bases and J by 2 bases. The CDR3 bases are TGTGCCAGCAGCCGCTGGGACAGGGAAAACACTGAAGCTTTCTTT. Amino acid sequence: CASSRWDRENTEAFF.

The chain is built from TRBV27 and TRBJ2-3; 7 bases line up with TRBD2. Germline assignment: CDR1 MNHEY and CDR2 SMNVEV (reference sequence). Trimming took 9 bases from V and 2 from J; bases not matched to a gene: 8. The CDR3 loop spans 14 amino acids. CDR3 sequence: CASAGGGYTDTQYF. The CDR3 DNA reads TGTGCCAGTGCCGGCGGGGGTTACACAGATACGCAGTATTTT.

J is TRBJ2-3 and V is TRBV10-1; a possible D gene is TRBD1 (5 bases). Trimming took 5 bases from V and 0 from J, leaving 6 bases between them. CDR3 length equals 13 residues. CDR1 is WNHNN and CDR2 is SYGVQD in the germline V gene (reference sequence). The CDR3 region has the DNA TGCGCCAGCAGTACAGGTAGCACAGATACGCAGTATTTT. Amino acids: CASSTGSTDTQYF.

This chain uses TRBV10-1 with TRBJ2-5; 7 bases are a match to TRBD1. The V and J ends lost 2 bases and 3 bases, in that order; junction bases with no gene match: 6. CDR1 is WNHNN and CDR2 is SYGVQD in the germline V gene (reference sequence). This CDR3 spans 15 amino acids. CDR3 nucleotides: TGCGCCAGCAGTGAGGAGGGGGCTACGAAAGAGACCCAGTACTTC. Its translation is CASSEEGATKETQYF.

The chain couples TRBV19 to TRBJ1-5, with 9 bases that match TRBD1. In germline, CDR1 is LNHDA, CDR2 SQIVND (reference sequence). The V segment lost 4 bases and the J segment 6 bases; nucleotides outside the gene matches: 10. There are 16 residues in the CDR3. CDR3 DNA sequence: TGTGCCAGTAGTAGTTGGACAGGGGTGTTTGGTCAGCCCCAGCATTTT. It translates to CASSSWTGVFGQPQHF. The entire variable domain, with the rest obtained from reference TRBV19 and TRBJ1-5, is as follows: DGGITQSPKYLFRKEGQNVTLSCEQNLNHDAMYWYRQDPGQGLRLIYYSQIVNDFQKGDIAEGYSVSREKKESFPLTVTSAQKNPTAFYLCASSSWTGVFGQPQHFGDGTRLSIL.

The chain combines TRBV10-3 with TRBJ2-7; TRBD2 matches at 7 bases. Germline CDR1 reads ENHRY; CDR2 reads SYGVKD. V trimming: 3 bases; J trimming: 1 base; junction bases outside the gene matches: 3. The CDR3 contains 14 residues. CDR3 region: CAISEWGGSYEQYF. In DNA form, the CDR3 reads TGTGCCATCAGTGAATGGGGAGGGTCCTACGAGCAGTACTTC.

With respect to this clone: The identical CDR3 is also encoded by other nucleotide sequences in the sample. V is TRBV6-5 and J is TRBJ1-1, with unresolved D. V lost 6 bases and J lost 2, with 7 bases in between. This CDR3 is built from 12 residues. The germline CDR1 and CDR2 sequences are MNHEY and SVGAGI. Written as DNA, the CDR3 is TGTGCCAGCAGCCGACAAAACACTGAAGCTTTCTTT. Translation: CASSRQNTEAFF.

The genes are TRBV2 and TRBJ1-4; D is unclear. The CDR3 has 14 amino acids. Germline loops: CDR1 SNHLY, CDR2 FYNNEI. V was trimmed by 6 bases and J by 5 bases, leaving 13 bases between them. CDR3 sequence reads: CASRGLDPNEKLFF. Here the CDR3 DNA reads TGTGCCAGCAGAGGACTAGACCCCAATGAAAAACTGTTTTTT.

This clone occurred once. This chain connects TRBV6-5 to TRBJ2-2, with D uncertain. V lost 5 bases, J lost 0 bases, and 7 bases lay in between. The CDR3 extends over 14 amino acids. Germline-derived CDR1 and CDR2 are MNHEY and SVGAGI. The CDR3 sequence: CASSPRTNTGELFF. The CDR3 DNA sequence: TGTGCCAGCAGTCCTCGGACGAACACCGGGGAGCTGTTTTTT.

This chain links TRBV18 with TRBJ1-2, with TRBD1 identical over 10 bases. There are 14 residues in the CDR3. Germline CDR1 and CDR2: KGHSH and LQKENI. With 4 bases clipped from V and 6 bases from J, the junction kept 5 bases outside the gene matches. The CDR3 sequence is CASSLRQGADGYTF. The CDR3 DNA reads as TGTGCCAGCTCACTACGACAGGGGGCGGATGGCTACACCTTC.

This chain joins TRBV19 and TRBJ2-1; 8 bases are shared with TRBD2. The CDR3 has 14 amino acids. V was pared by 1 base and J by 12 bases, with 8 bases of the junction left unmatched. CDR1 is LNHDA, CDR2 SQIVND, per germline (reference sequence). The CDR3 here is CASSIGPGAGGQFF. The CDR3, as DNA: TGTGCCAGTAGTATAGGCCCGGGCGCGGGGGGGCAGTTCTTC.

The chain recombines TRBV28 with TRBJ1-3, with 9 bases aligning to TRBD1. V shed 8 bases, J shed 1 base, and the junction held 9 bases outside the gene matches. CDR3 length: 16 residues. Germline CDR1 is MDHEN and CDR2 is SYDVKM. The CDR3 bases are TGTGCCAGCCGCGCACCGGGACAGGGATCTGGAAACACCATATATTTT. Its translation is CASRAPGQGSGNTIYF.

The V call is TRBV6-5, the J call TRBJ1-5, with 10 bases fitting TRBD1. The V gene's germline CDR1 is MNHEY and CDR2 SVGAGI. V lost 6 bases to trimming and J lost 4 bases; unmatched junction nucleotides: 3. The CDR3 consists of 14 residues. The DNA for the CDR3 is TGTGCCAGCAGACCGGGACAGGGGAATCAGCCCCAGCATTTT. Amino acids: CASRPGQGNQPQHF.

This chain connects TRBV5-1 to TRBJ1-3, with 9 bases lining up with TRBD1. This CDR3 comprises 17 residues. Germline CDR1 SGHRS, CDR2 YFSETQ. J was trimmed by 0 bases and V by 2 bases; bases with no gene match: 6. CDR3 bases: TGCGCCAGCAGCTTTGGACAGGGGCTTTACTCTGGAAACACCATATATTTT. Translation gives CASSFGQGLYSGNTIYF.

This clone has only a few counts. The chain uses TRBV6-5 and TRBJ1-1; the D gene is possibly TRBD1 (6 bases). Per the germline V gene, CDR1 is MNHEY and CDR2 is SVGAGI. This CDR3 region has 14 residues. V dropped 2 bases and J dropped 4 bases, with 11 bases sitting between them. The CDR3 region is CASSYGGAGTEAFF. In DNA form, the CDR3 reads TGTGCCAGCAGTTACGGGGGCGCAGGCACTGAAGCTTTCTTT.

This chain links TRBV7-9 with TRBJ1-2, with 8 bases that match TRBD1. V shed 7 bases and J 8 bases; nucleotides not matched to a gene: 9. The CDR3 loop spans 13 amino acids. CDR1 and CDR2 (germline): SEHNR, FQNEAQ (reference sequence). The CDR3: CASNHRQGFGYTF. In DNA form, the CDR3 reads TGTGCCAGCAACCACCGACAGGGGTTCGGCTACACCTTC.

The chain employs TRBV7-2 and TRBJ1-3, with D unclear. Trimming cost V 4 bases and J 0 bases, with 7 bases left between them. In germline, CDR1 is SGHTA, CDR2 FQGNSA. The CDR3 runs to 14 residues. CDR3 in amino acids: CASSSGLSGNTIYF. The CDR3 coding sequence is TGTGCCAGCAGCTCTGGTCTCTCTGGAAACACCATATATTTT.

The CDR3 region is CASSARGDRGTDTQYF. CDR3 DNA: TGTGCCAGCAGCGCCCGAGGGGACAGGGGCACAGATACGCAGTATTTT. This sequence joins TRBV9 and TRBJ2-3, with TRBD1 matching over 9 bases. This CDR3 has 16 amino acids. Germline assignment: CDR1 SGDLS and CDR2 YYNGEE. V shed 3 bases, J shed 1 base, and the junction held 6 bases outside the gene matches.

This clone was observed a single time. The chain combines TRBV2 with TRBJ2-1; D unclear. Deletions cut 5 bases from V and 5 bases from J, with 10 bases between. The CDR3 runs 13 residues. Germline V CDR1 and CDR2: SNHLY, FYNNEI. The CDR3 DNA reads TGTGCCAGCAGTTGGGATTCTAACAATGAGCAGTTCTTC. As protein: CASSWDSNNEQFF. The complete variable domain, with remaining parts taken from reference TRBV2 and TRBJ2-1, reads EPEVTQTPSHQVTQMGQEVILRCVPISNHLYFYWYRQILGQKVEFLVSFYNNEISEKSEIFDDQFSVERPDGSNFTLKIRSTKLEDSAMYFCASSWDSNNEQFFGPGTRLTVL.

The V call is TRBV28, the J call TRBJ1-5; possible D gene TRBD1, 5 bases. The CDR3 has 15 amino acids. V was cut by 3 bases and J by 6 bases, with 15 bases left in between. Germline-derived CDR1 and CDR2 are MDHEN and SYDVKM. CDR3 residues: CASSLRSGMRQPQHF. The CDR3, as DNA: TGTGCCAGCAGTTTGAGATCAGGGATGCGTCAGCCCCAGCATTTT.

This chain uses TRBV9 with TRBJ1-3; D may be TRBD1 (5 bases). The CDR3 consists of 14 residues. V was cut by 4 bases and J by 4 bases, with 12 bases left in between. CDR1 and CDR2 (germline): SGDLS, YYNGEE. CDR3 sequence: CASSRRGTGNTIYF. CDR3 DNA: TGTGCCAGCAGCCGGAGAGGGACGGGAAACACCATATATTTT.

This clone appeared once. The chain combines TRBV18 with TRBJ1-1; the D gene is possibly TRBD1 (6 bases). The CDR3 has 14 amino acids. V shed 3 bases and J shed 4 bases, with 12 bases lying between them. Germline CDR1 reads KGHSH; CDR2 reads LQKENI. The CDR3 sequence is CASSPIEQGTEAFF. The CDR3 nucleotides are TGTGCCAGCTCACCGATCGAACAGGGCACTGAAGCTTTCTTT.

V and J are TRBV11-2 and TRBJ1-5; D not resolved. Germline V lookup: CDR1 SGHAT, CDR2 FQNNGV. The V end was cut by 5 bases, the J end by 7 bases, with 15 bases between. The CDR3 length is 14 residues. CDR3 DNA sequence: TGTGCCAGCAGCAACGGCCCCGGGAGACAGCCCCAGCATTTT. As protein: CASSNGPGRQPQHF.

This chain links TRBV28 with TRBJ2-7; the match to TRBD1 covers 7 bases. The CDR3 runs 15 residues. Per germline, CDR1 MDHEN and CDR2 SYDVKM. The V gene end was trimmed by 5 bases and the J gene end by 3 bases; junction bases not matched to a gene: 10. The CDR3 spells CASSPYRTGGYEQYV. The CDR3 DNA sequence: TGTGCCAGCAGTCCCTACCGGACAGGAGGCTACGAGCAGTACGTC.

The V call is TRBV28, the J call TRBJ1-2, with D unresolved. Germline-derived CDR1 and CDR2 are MDHEN and SYDVKM. V dropped 9 bases and J dropped 4 bases, with 9 bases sitting between them. The CDR3 contains 11 residues. Here the CDR3 reads CASREIYGYTF. The CDR3 bases are TGTGCCAGTCGGGAGATCTATGGCTACACCTTC.

In the case of this clone: Within the sample, other DNA sequences also encode this same CDR3. The V call is TRBV4-2, the J call TRBJ2-3; D not resolved. CDR3 size: 12 residues. Germline lookup yields CDR1 LGHNA and CDR2 YNFKEQ. The V end lost 2 bases, the J end lost 3 bases, and 3 bases lay between the germline ends. This CDR3 reads CASSQLTDTQYF. The CDR3 DNA follows: TGTGCCAGCAGCCAATTGACAGATACGCAGTATTTT.